The 23 T cell receptor beta chains given below trace back to one sample, sequenced in a study of T cell responses to AZD1222 COVID-19 vaccine. Sequencing was performed with immunoSEQ multiplex PCR; in TCRdb, only in-frame clones are kept and a portion is missing. The sample has 120,000 or so clones, less than 90% seen once. Sample: peripheral blood, taken on day 0 of AZD1222 vaccination. Every receptor here comes from an adult in good health.

The chain couples TRBV5-1 to TRBJ1-3; TRBD1 is a possible D gene (5 bases). CDR3 length: 16 residues. Germline V lookup: CDR1 SGHRS, CDR2 YFSETQ. V was shortened by 4 bases and J by 3 bases, with 17 bases between the two germline ends. CDR3 protein: CASSPTSDGGGNTIYF. Here the CDR3 DNA reads TGCGCCAGCAGCCCAACATCGGATGGGGGTGGAAACACCATATATTTT.

This clone was picked up a small number of times. The chain carries TRBV3-1 (or the pseudogene TRBV3-2) and TRBJ2-7; possibly TRBD1 for D (6 bases). Germline CDR1 reads LGHDT; CDR2 reads YNNKEL (reference sequence). The CDR3 is 14 residues long. V lost 3 bases and J lost 6, with 15 bases in between. This chain's CDR3 is CASSQNRDLGEQYF. CDR3 coding DNA: TGTGCCAGCAGCCAGAACAGGGACCTCGGCGAGCAGTACTTC.

The chain employs TRBV6-5 and TRBJ1-6, with D unresolved. This CDR3 has 14 residues. CDR1 and CDR2 from the germline V gene are MNHEY and SVGAGI. The ends were cut back, 3 bases at V and 3 bases at J, with 6 bases in the middle. Here the CDR3 reads CASSYLVYNSPLHF. The CDR3 DNA sequence: TGTGCCAGCAGTTATCTGGTCTATAATTCACCCCTCCACTTT.

Only a few counts were recorded for this clone. This sample includes further DNA sequences coding for the same CDR3. The J gene is TRBJ1-5, the V gene TRBV6-1, with D uncertain. Trimming shortened V by 2 bases and J by 4 bases, and 6 bases separated the two germline ends. Looked up from germline, CDR1 is MNHNS and CDR2 is SASEGT. CDR3 length equals 13 residues. The CDR3 spells CASSELPNQPQHF. The CDR3 DNA is TGTGCCAGCAGTGAACTTCCGAATCAGCCCCAGCATTTT.

The J gene is TRBJ2-6, the V gene TRBV13, with no clear D. Germline loops: CDR1 PRHDT, CDR2 FYEKMQ (reference sequence). Trimming took 3 bases from V and 4 from J, leaving 10 bases between them. The CDR3 runs 15 residues. The DNA of the CDR3 is TGTGCCAGCAGCTTTAGGGATTGGGGGGCCAACGTCCTGACTTTC. Amino acids: CASSFRDWGANVLTF.

This chain connects TRBV7-9 to TRBJ2-7, with no clear D. There are 13 residues in the CDR3. Per the germline V gene, CDR1 is SEHNR and CDR2 is FQNEAQ (reference sequence). V was shortened by 7 bases and J by 7 bases, with 17 bases between the two germline ends. CDR3 loop: CASTPAGRFEQYF. DNA of the CDR3: TGTGCCAGCACCCCGGCAGGCCGGTTTGAGCAGTACTTC.

The chain is built from TRBV30 and TRBJ2-5; D is possibly TRBD2 (7 bases). Looked up from germline, CDR1 is GTSNPN and CDR2 is SVGIG (reference sequence). V lost 4 bases and J 2 bases, leaving 14 bases between the germline ends. The CDR3 is made up of 14 amino acids. CDR3 region: CAWNRGGGQETQYF. The CDR3 bases are TGTGCCTGGAATAGAGGGGGGGGGCAAGAGACCCAGTACTTC. Full variable domain (missing parts from reference TRBV30 and TRBJ2-5): SQTIHQWPATLVQPVGSPLSLECTVEGTSNPNLYWYRQAAGRGLQLLFYSVGIGQISSEVPQNLSASRPQDRQFILSSKKLLLSDSGFYLCAWNRGGGQETQYFGPGTRLLVL.

This chain uses TRBV3-1 (or the pseudogene TRBV3-2) with TRBJ2-1; 8 bases agree with TRBD2. Germline trimming cut 0 bases from V and 7 bases from J; bases unmatched to any gene: 11. The CDR3 runs to 17 residues. Looked up from germline, CDR1 is LGHDT and CDR2 is YNNKEL (reference sequence). The CDR3 coding sequence is TGTGCCAGCAGCCAAGATTTGGGAGCGGGAGCTCGTAATGAGCAGTTCTTC. This encodes CASSQDLGAGARNEQFF.

The chain couples TRBV3-1 (or the pseudogene TRBV3-2) to TRBJ2-1, with D uncertain. This CDR3 is 12 amino acids long. Germline V gene sequence: CDR1 LGHDT, CDR2 YNNKEL (reference sequence). The V gene lost 5 bases and the J gene lost 8 bases, with 10 bases spanning the gap. CDR3 residues: CASSAPRHEQFF. In nucleotides, the CDR3 is TGTGCCAGCAGCGCACCGAGACATGAGCAGTTCTTC.

The chain is built from TRBV5-1 and TRBJ1-2; D is perhaps TRBD1 (6 bases). CDR1 and CDR2 from the germline V gene are SGHRS and YFSETQ. This CDR3 region has 14 residues. Between the trimmed V and J ends, which lost 5 bases and 6 bases, there was a span of 17 bases. The CDR3 coding sequence is TGCGCCAGCAGGCCCACATCCGGGGGCCATGGCTACACCTTC. Its translation: CASRPTSGGHGYTF. Complete variable domain (other parts from reference TRBV5-1 and TRBJ1-2): KAGVTQTPRYLIKTRGQQVTLSCSPISGHRSVSWYQQTPGQGLQFLFEYFSETQRNKGNFPGRFSGRQFSNSRSEMNVSTLELGDSALYLCASRPTSGGHGYTFGSGTRLTVV.

The V and J genes are TRBV5-4 and TRBJ2-3, with 7 bases fitting TRBD1. Germline values: CDR1 SGHNT, CDR2 YYREEE (reference sequence). The CDR3 covers 16 residues. Unmatched junction bases numbered 9, after V lost 0 bases and J lost 5 bases. The CDR3 loop reads CASSLGWAGGEDTQYF. The CDR3 bases are TGTGCCAGCAGCTTGGGCTGGGCAGGGGGTGAAGATACGCAGTATTTT.

The chain carries TRBV18 and TRBJ1-1; D unresolved. V was trimmed by 6 bases and J by 6 bases, leaving 8 bases between them. CDR1 is KGHSH, CDR2 LQKENI, per germline. The CDR3 spans 11 residues. In DNA form, the CDR3 reads TGTGCCAGCTCTGAACTTTCTGAAGCTTTCTTT. Translated: CASSELSEAFF. The full variable domain, rest sourced from reference TRBV18 and TRBJ1-1, is NAGVMQNPRHLVRRRGQEARLRCSPMKGHSHVYWYRQLPEEGLKFMVYLQKENIIDESGMPKERFSAEFPKEGPSILRIQQVVRGDSAAYFCASSELSEAFFGQGTRLTVV.

This chain joins TRBV9 and TRBJ2-2; TRBD1 is a possible D gene (6 bases). CDR3 size: 16 residues. Trimming took 0 bases from V and 2 from J, leaving 11 bases between them. The germline gives CDR1 SGDLS, CDR2 YYNGEE. The CDR3, as DNA: TGTGCCAGCAGCGTAGGACAGGTTGGCAACACCGGGGAGCTGTTTTTT. Translating it yields CASSVGQVGNTGELFF.

The chain employs TRBV6-2 or TRBV6-3 and TRBJ2-7, with 11 positions matching TRBD2. V dropped 0 bases and J dropped 1; count of bases not matched to a gene: 5. Germline V gives CDR1 MNHEY, CDR2 SVGEGT. This CDR3 contains 17 residues. The CDR3 nucleotides read TGTGCCAGCAGTTACTCTCTGGGACTAGCGGCATCCTACGAGCAGTACTTC. Protein sequence: CASSYSLGLAASYEQYF.

This clone appeared a few times. The chain uses TRBV6-2 or TRBV6-3 and TRBJ2-3; TRBD2 aligns across 7 bases. The CDR3 totals 15 residues. V was pared by 7 bases and J by 4 bases, with 11 bases of the junction left unmatched. The germline gives CDR1 MNHEY, CDR2 SVGEGT. The chain's CDR3 is CASTPLTGGADTQYF. CDR3 DNA: TGTGCCAGCACCCCACTGACTGGGGGGGCAGATACGCAGTATTTT.

On this clone itself: The same CDR3 is also encoded by other DNA sequences in this sample. This sequence joins TRBV12-3 or TRBV12-4 and TRBJ1-2, with 9 bases that match TRBD1. The CDR3 contains 13 residues. J lost 4 bases, V lost 3 bases, and 0 bases had no gene match. CDR3 sequence: CASSLGQGYGYTF. CDR3 DNA: TGTGCCAGCAGTTTGGGACAGGGCTATGGCTACACCTTC.

The rearrangement uses TRBV4-1 and TRBJ2-5; no reliable D call. There are 13 residues in the CDR3. Germline V gene data show CDR1 as MGHRA and CDR2 as YSYEKL. V lost 4 bases, J lost 5 bases, and 11 bases lay in between. CDR3 sequence: CASSRGPAETQYF. CDR3 DNA sequence: TGCGCCAGCAGCCGAGGACCCGCGGAGACCCAGTACTTC.

This clone has just one count. V is TRBV29-1 and J is TRBJ1-4; TRBD1 is a possible D gene (5 bases). Germline assignment: CDR1 SQVTM and CDR2 ANQGSEA. The CDR3 loop spans 13 amino acids. V lost 4 bases and J 4 bases, leaving 10 bases between the germline ends. The CDR3 DNA sequence: TGCAGCGTTGGTGGGACTCTTAATGAAAAACTGTTTTTT. The encoded protein is CSVGGTLNEKLFF.

The V and J genes are TRBV6-2 or TRBV6-3 and TRBJ1-1; tentative D call: TRBD1 (5 bases). Per germline, CDR1 MNHEY and CDR2 SVGEGT. Trimming pared 0 bases from V and 4 bases from J, leaving 6 bases between. The CDR3 totals 13 residues. This chain's CDR3 is CASSYSGGTEAFF. The CDR3 region has the DNA TGTGCCAGCAGTTACTCCGGGGGCACTGAAGCTTTCTTT.

The J gene is TRBJ2-7, the V gene TRBV28, with D unresolved. V was cut by 7 bases and J by 6 bases, with 10 bases left in between. The CDR3 length is 11 residues. Looked up from germline, CDR1 is MDHEN and CDR2 is SYDVKM. In nucleotides, the CDR3 is TGTGCCAGCAACTCTCTTGTCGAGCAGTACTTC. This gives the protein CASNSLVEQYF.

This clone was detected once. CDR3: CASRPQGRDGYTF. Here the CDR3 DNA reads TGTGCCAGCAGACCACAGGGGAGGGATGGCTACACCTTC. This chain links TRBV7-8 with TRBJ1-2; the match to TRBD1 covers 7 bases. CDR1 is SGHVS, CDR2 FQNEAQ, per germline. V lost 6 bases and J lost 6; bases outside the gene matches: 7. The CDR3 is 13 residues long.

The chain recombines TRBV3-1 (or the pseudogene TRBV3-2) with TRBJ2-3; D call uncertain. CDR1 is LGHDT and CDR2 is YNNKEL in the germline V gene (reference sequence). The CDR3 has 15 amino acids. Deletions cut 0 bases from V and 6 bases from J, with 13 bases between. The CDR3 here is CASSQEWPGWDTQYF. As DNA, the CDR3 is TGTGCCAGCAGCCAAGAATGGCCGGGTTGGGATACGCAGTATTTT.

V and J are TRBV29-1 and TRBJ1-1; D gene uncertain. CDR1 is SQVTM, CDR2 ANQGSEA, per germline. CDR3 length equals 13 residues. The germline V and J ends were trimmed by 5 bases and 3 bases, with 13 bases remaining between them. The CDR3: CSVRAQSHTEAFF. The CDR3 region has the DNA TGCAGCGTTCGTGCCCAAAGTCACACTGAAGCTTTCTTT.